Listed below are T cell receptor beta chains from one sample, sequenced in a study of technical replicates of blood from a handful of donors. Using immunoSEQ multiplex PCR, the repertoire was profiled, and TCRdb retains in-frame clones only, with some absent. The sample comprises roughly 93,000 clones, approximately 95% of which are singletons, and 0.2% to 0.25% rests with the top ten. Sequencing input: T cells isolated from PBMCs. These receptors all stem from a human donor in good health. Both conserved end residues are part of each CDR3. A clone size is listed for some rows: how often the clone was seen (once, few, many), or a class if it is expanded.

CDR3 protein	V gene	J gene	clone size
CASSQDTSGGRYEQYF	TRBV4-1	TRBJ2-7	-
CASNSDQALRGNYEQYF	TRBV19	TRBJ2-7	-
CASRSTGQGYEQYF	TRBV7-9	TRBJ2-7	-
CASSDGTPSGAFF	TRBV6-5	TRBJ1-1	-
CASGPGTGGEKLFF	TRBV5-1	TRBJ1-4	-
CASGLVRTGDSTDTQYF	TRBV12-5	TRBJ2-3	-
CASRGGGNTGELFF	TRBV6-1	TRBJ2-2	-
CASRFGISTSGVSYEQYF	TRBV12-2	TRBJ2-7	-
CASSNRQGEAFF	TRBV10-1	TRBJ1-1	-
CASSEEGGSGRAYNEQFF	TRBV6-1	TRBJ2-1	-
CASSPTYPRGEAFF	TRBV5-6	TRBJ1-1	-
CASSQTGFTGELFF	TRBV14	TRBJ2-2	-
CASSAPAGGDSTDTQYF	TRBV6-1	TRBJ2-3	-
CASSYGTGGYEQYF	TRBV6-5	TRBJ2-7	-
CSASRRGGEKLFF	TRBV29-1	TRBJ1-4	-
CASSHGQGRPPSSYNEQFF	TRBV11-2	TRBJ2-1	-
CASNPLGGASEQFF	TRBV27	TRBJ2-1	-
CASSFYPQGNTGELFF	TRBV27	TRBJ2-2	-
CASSSRQGAEAFF	TRBV13	TRBJ1-1	-
CASSPDSVYYGYTF	TRBV11-2	TRBJ1-2	-
CASRHTGLTEAFF	TRBV11-3	TRBJ1-1	-
CASSLYSDYGNTIYF	TRBV7-9	TRBJ1-3	-
CASSSVYEGGAEAFF	TRBV5-4	TRBJ1-1	once
CASSDLKREAYEQYF	TRBV5-6	TRBJ2-7	-
CSVPRGSAGLYNEQFF	TRBV29-1	TRBJ2-1	-
CASSGLAGGLAGELFF	TRBV2	TRBJ2-2	-
CASRRRTGTGYAGYTF	TRBV4-1	TRBJ1-2	-
CASRAGLAGEQYF	TRBV19	TRBJ2-7	-
CSVLYSGNTIYF	TRBV29-1	TRBJ1-3	-
CASSYGAGQETQYF	TRBV6-5	TRBJ2-5	-
CVSGPLNNEQFF	TRBV6-1	TRBJ2-1	-
CASSQQYEQYF	TRBV6-6	TRBJ2-7	-
CASSIGGQPQHF	TRBV27	TRBJ1-5	-
CASSDLRFGSPLHF	TRBV6-1	TRBJ1-6	-
CASSLMTSETQYF	TRBV13	TRBJ2-5	-
CASSIDRGANGSPLHF	TRBV19	TRBJ1-6	-
CASSLGLASGGYTF	TRBV5-1	TRBJ1-2	-
CASSQATGDVSFLSGANVLTF	TRBV4-1	TRBJ2-6	-
CASSVGGTGVFGANVLTF	TRBV9	TRBJ2-6	-
CASSYGLAQYNEQFF	TRBV6-5	TRBJ2-1	-
CASSQDGSRYGDTQYF	TRBV4-1	TRBJ2-3	-
CASPGRGAGGTEAFF	TRBV11-2	TRBJ1-1	-
CASSQLQRDYNEQFF	TRBV4-1	TRBJ2-1	-
CASSVGTANYEQYF	TRBV19	TRBJ2-7	-
CASRPAGTEETQYF	TRBV7-9	TRBJ2-5	-
CASSLIVLIHSHSGNTIYF	TRBV7-3	TRBJ1-3	-
CSVKLGLPYEQYF	TRBV29-1	TRBJ2-7	-